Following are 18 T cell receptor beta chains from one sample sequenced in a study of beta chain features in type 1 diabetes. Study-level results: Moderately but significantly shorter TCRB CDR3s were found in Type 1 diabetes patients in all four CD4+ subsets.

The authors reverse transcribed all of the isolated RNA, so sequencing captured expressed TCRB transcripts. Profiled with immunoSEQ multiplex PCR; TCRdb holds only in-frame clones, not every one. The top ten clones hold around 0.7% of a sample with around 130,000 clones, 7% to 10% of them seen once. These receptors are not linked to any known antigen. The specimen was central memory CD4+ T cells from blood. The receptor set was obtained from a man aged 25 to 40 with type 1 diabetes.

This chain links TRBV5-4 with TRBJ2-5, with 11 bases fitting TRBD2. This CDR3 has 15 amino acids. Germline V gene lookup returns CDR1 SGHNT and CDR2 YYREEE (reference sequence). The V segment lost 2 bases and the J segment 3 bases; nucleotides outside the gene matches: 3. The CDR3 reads CASSFPSGGKETQYF. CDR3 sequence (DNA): TGTGCCAGCAGCTTTCCTAGCGGGGGGAAAGAGACCCAGTACTTC.

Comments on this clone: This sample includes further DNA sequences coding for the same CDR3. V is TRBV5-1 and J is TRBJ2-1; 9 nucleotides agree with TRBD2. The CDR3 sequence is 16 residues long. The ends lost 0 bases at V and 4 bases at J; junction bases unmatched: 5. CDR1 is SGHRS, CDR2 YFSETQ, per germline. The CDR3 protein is CASSLGGSGGYNEQFF. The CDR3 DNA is TGCGCCAGCAGCTTGGGGGGTAGCGGGGGATACAATGAGCAGTTCTTC.

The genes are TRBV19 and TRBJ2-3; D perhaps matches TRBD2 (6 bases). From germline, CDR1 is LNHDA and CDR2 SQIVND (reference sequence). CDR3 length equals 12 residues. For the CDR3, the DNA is TGTGTCCTCCGACTAGTTGCAGATACGCAGTATTTT. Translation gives CVLRLVADTQYF.

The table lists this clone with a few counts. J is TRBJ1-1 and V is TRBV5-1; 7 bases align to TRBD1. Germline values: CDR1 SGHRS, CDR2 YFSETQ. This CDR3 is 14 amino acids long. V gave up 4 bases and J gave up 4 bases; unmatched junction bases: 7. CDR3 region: CASSREQGFTEAFF. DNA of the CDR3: TGCGCCAGCAGCCGTGAACAGGGGTTCACTGAAGCTTTCTTT. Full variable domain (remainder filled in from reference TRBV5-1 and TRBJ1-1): KAGVTQTPRYLIKTRGQQVTLSCSPISGHRSVSWYQQTPGQGLQFLFEYFSETQRNKGNFPGRFSGRQFSNSRSEMNVSTLELGDSALYLCASSREQGFTEAFFGQGTRLTVV.

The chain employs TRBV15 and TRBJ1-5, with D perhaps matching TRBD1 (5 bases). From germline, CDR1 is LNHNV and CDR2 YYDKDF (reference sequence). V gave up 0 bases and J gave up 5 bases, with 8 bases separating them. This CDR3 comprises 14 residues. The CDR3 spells CATSRDGRDQPQHF. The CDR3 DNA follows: TGTGCCACCAGCAGAGATGGCAGGGATCAGCCCCAGCATTTT.

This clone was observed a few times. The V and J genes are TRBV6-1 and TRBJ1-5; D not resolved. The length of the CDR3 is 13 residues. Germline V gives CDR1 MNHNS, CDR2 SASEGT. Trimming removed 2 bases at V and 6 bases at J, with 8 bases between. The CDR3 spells CASSEYEGQPQHF. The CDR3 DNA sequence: TGTGCCAGCAGTGAATATGAGGGTCAGCCCCAGCATTTT.

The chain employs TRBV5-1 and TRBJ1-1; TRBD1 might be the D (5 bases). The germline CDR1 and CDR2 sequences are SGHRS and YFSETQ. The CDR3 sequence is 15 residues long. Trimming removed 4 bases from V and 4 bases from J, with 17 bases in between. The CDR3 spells CASSAGGAGSTEAFF. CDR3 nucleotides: TGCGCCAGCAGCGCAGGCGGGGCCGGGAGCACTGAAGCTTTCTTT.

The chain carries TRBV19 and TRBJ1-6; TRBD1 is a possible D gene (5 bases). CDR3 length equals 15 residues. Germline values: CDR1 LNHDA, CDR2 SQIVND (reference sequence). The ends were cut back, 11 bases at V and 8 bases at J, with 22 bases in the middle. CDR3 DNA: TGTGCCGCTAAAGAGTGGGCCCTAGGGGATTCACCCCTCCACTTT. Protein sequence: CAAKEWALGDSPLHF.

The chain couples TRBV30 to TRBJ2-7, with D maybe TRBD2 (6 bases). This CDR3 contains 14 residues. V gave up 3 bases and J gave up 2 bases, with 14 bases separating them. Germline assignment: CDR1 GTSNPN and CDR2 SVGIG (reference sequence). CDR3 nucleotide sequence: TGTGCCTGGAGCCCCGGGACTGCAGCCTACGAGCAGTACTTC. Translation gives CAWSPGTAAYEQYF.

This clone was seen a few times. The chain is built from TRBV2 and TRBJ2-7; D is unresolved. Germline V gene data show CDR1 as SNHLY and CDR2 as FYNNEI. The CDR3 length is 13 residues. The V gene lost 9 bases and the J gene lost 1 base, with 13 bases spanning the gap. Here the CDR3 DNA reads TGTGCCAGTGTAGGAGCCCTTTCCTACGAGCAGTACTTC. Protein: CASVGALSYEQYF.

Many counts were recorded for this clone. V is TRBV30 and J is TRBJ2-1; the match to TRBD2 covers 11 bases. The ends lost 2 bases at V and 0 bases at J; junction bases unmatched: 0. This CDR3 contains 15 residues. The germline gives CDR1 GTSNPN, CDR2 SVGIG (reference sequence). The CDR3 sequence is CAWSLAGGSYNEQFF. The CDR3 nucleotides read TGTGCCTGGAGTCTAGCGGGGGGCTCCTACAATGAGCAGTTCTTC. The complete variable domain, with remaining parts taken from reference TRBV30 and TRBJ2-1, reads SQTIHQWPATLVQPVGSPLSLECTVEGTSNPNLYWYRQAAGRGLQLLFYSVGIGQISSEVPQNLSASRPQDRQFILSSKKLLLSDSGFYLCAWSLAGGSYNEQFFGPGTRLTVL.

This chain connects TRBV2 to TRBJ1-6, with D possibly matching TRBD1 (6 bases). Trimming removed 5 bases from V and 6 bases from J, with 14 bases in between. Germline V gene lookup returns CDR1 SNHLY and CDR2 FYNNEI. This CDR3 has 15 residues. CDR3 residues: CASSRQVPVNSPLHF. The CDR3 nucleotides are TGTGCCAGCAGTCGACAGGTCCCCGTTAATTCACCCCTCCACTTT. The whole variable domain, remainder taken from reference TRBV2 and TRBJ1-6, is EPEVTQTPSHQVTQMGQEVILRCVPISNHLYFYWYRQILGQKVEFLVSFYNNEISEKSEIFDDQFSVERPDGSNFTLKIRSTKLEDSAMYFCASSRQVPVNSPLHFGNGTRLTVT.

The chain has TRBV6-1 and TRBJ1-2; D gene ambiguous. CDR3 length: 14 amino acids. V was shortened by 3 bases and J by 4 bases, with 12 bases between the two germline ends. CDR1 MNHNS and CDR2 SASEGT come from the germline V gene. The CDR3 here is CASSEMIAGYGYTF. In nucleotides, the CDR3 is TGTGCCAGCAGTGAGATGATTGCGGGCTATGGCTACACCTTC.

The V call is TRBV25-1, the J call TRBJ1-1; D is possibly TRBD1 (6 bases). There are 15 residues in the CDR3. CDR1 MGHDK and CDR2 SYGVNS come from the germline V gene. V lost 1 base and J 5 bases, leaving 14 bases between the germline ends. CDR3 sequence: CASSESGRGRTEAFF. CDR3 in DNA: TGTGCCAGCAGTGAATCGGGCAGGGGTAGAACTGAAGCTTTCTTT. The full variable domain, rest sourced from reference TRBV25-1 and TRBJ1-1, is EADIYQTPRYLVIGTGKKITLECSQTMGHDKMYWYQQDPGMELHLIHYSYGVNSTEKGDLSSESTVSRIRTEHFPLTLESARPSHTSQYLCASSESGRGRTEAFFGQGTRLTVV.

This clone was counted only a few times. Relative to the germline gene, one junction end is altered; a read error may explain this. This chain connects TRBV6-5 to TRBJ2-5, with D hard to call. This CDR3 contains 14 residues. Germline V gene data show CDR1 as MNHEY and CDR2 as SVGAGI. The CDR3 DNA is TGTGCCAGCAGTTACTCGACCAGGCAAGGGACCCAGTACTTC. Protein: CASSYSTRQGTQYF.

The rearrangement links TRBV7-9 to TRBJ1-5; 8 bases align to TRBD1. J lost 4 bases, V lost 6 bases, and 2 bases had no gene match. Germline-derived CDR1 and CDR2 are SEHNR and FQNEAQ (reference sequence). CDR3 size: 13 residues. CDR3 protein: CASSRQGNQPQHF. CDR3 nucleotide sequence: TGTGCCAGCAGTCGACAGGGGAATCAGCCCCAGCATTTT.

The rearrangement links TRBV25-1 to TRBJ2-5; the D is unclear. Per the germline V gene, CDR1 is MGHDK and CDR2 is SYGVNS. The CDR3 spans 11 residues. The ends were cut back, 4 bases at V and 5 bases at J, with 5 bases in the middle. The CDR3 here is CASSVRETQYF. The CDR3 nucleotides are TGTGCCAGCAGTGTTCGTGAGACCCAGTACTTC.

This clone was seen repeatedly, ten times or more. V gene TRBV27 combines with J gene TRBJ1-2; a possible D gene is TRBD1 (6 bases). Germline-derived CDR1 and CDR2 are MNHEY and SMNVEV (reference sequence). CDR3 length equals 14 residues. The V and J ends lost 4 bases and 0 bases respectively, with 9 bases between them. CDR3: CASSSDRANYGYTF. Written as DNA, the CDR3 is TGTGCCAGCAGTTCGGACAGAGCTAACTATGGCTACACCTTC.